Presented here are 27 T cell receptor beta chains from one specimen sequenced in a study of blood T cell repertoires in COVID-19. Profiling relied on immunoSEQ multiplex PCR, and the TCRdb table lists in-frame clones only, not all of them. The data show about 3,800 clones, approximately 91% seen once. The specimen sequenced was peripheral blood. Source of these receptors: a man aged 45-65 years with active COVID-19.

The J gene is TRBJ2-7, the V gene TRBV19; 9 nucleotides match TRBD1. Losses at the gene ends were 8 bases for V and 3 bases for J; bases not matched to a gene: 11. The CDR3 spans 15 residues. CDR1 and CDR2 from the germline V gene are LNHDA and SQIVND (reference sequence). The CDR3: CASSSPGTGLYEQYF. The DNA of the CDR3 is TGTGCCAGTTCCTCCCCCGGGACAGGGCTCTACGAGCAGTACTTC.

This sequence joins TRBV11-2 and TRBJ2-3; 8 positions match TRBD1. The trim removed 4 bases at V and 8 bases at J, leaving 8 bases unmatched. Germline V gene data show CDR1 as SGHAT and CDR2 as FQNNGV. CDR3 length: 14 residues. The CDR3 protein is CASSSNQGAGTQYF. CDR3 coding DNA: TGTGCCAGCAGCTCAAATCAGGGGGCGGGTACGCAGTATTTT.

The rearrangement joins TRBV6-5 to TRBJ2-1; perhaps TRBD1 as D (6 bases). The CDR3 runs to 15 residues. Germline assignment: CDR1 MNHEY and CDR2 SVGAGI. Trimming took 7 bases from V and 0 from J, leaving 13 bases between them. For the CDR3, the DNA is TGTGCCAGCAACAGACAGGATAGCTCCTACAATGAGCAGTTCTTC. Translating gives CASNRQDSSYNEQFF.

J is TRBJ2-5 and V is TRBV7-2; D is perhaps TRBD1 (5 bases). In germline, CDR1 is SGHTA, CDR2 FQGNSA. The V end was cut by 1 base, the J end by 1 base, with 7 bases between. The CDR3 runs 14 residues. Here the CDR3 DNA reads TGTGCCAGCAGCTTAGGCAGGGCCCAAGAGACCCAGTACTTC. Its protein is CASSLGRAQETQYF.

The J gene is TRBJ2-5, the V gene TRBV27; 10 positions match TRBD2. CDR3 length equals 14 residues. V lost 5 bases and J lost 4; bases outside the gene matches: 4. Germline V CDR1 and CDR2: MNHEY, SMNVEV (reference sequence). The CDR3 loop reads CASSPRLAGETQYF. CDR3 nucleotides: TGTGCCAGCAGTCCTCGACTAGCGGGAGAGACCCAGTACTTC.

V and J are TRBV28 and TRBJ2-5, with TRBD1 as a possible D gene (5 bases). The CDR3 has 15 amino acids. In germline, CDR1 is MDHEN, CDR2 SYDVKM. V lost 4 bases and J 5 bases, leaving 17 bases between the germline ends. The CDR3 nucleotides read TGTGCCAGCAGTTCCCTTCAGGGCAGTGTTGAGACCCAGTACTTC. Translation gives CASSSLQGSVETQYF.

V usage is TRBV4-1 and J usage is TRBJ2-2; TRBD2 aligns across 14 bases. CDR1 and CDR2 from the germline V gene are MGHRA and YSYEKL. The CDR3 extends over 20 amino acids. V trimming: 3 bases; J trimming: 4 bases; junction bases outside the gene matches: 13. The CDR3 bases are TGCGCCAGCAGCCATGGCGGACTAGCGGGGGGATCCGAGGGCACCGGGGAGCTGTTTTTT. Translated: CASSHGGLAGGSEGTGELFF.

This clone was seen a handful of times. This chain uses TRBV10-2 with TRBJ2-1; 12 bases align to TRBD2. From germline, CDR1 is WSHSY and CDR2 SAAADI. The CDR3 spans 15 residues. The J segment lost 7 bases and the V segment lost 4 bases, leaving 5 bases of the junction unmatched. The CDR3 nucleotides read TGCGCCAGCAGTGTTTCTAGCGGGGGGGGGAATGAGCAGTTCTTC. Its protein product is CASSVSSGGGNEQFF.

This clone showed up just once. The gene calls are TRBV7-9 and TRBJ1-1; TRBD1 matches at 7 bases. The germline gives CDR1 SEHNR, CDR2 FQNEAQ (reference sequence). There are 16 residues in the CDR3. V shed 5 bases, J shed 3 bases, and the junction held 12 bases outside the gene matches. In nucleotides, the CDR3 is TGTGCCAGCAGCAAACGACAGGGCCGAGAAGACACTGAAGCTTTCTTT. It yields the protein CASSKRQGREDTEAFF.

Regarding this clone: One end of the junction fails to match germline, which may point to a read error. Additional DNA sequences in this sample encode the identical CDR3. V is TRBV7-7 and J is TRBJ2-5; 7 bases are a match to TRBD2. Per the germline V gene, CDR1 is SSHAT and CDR2 is FNYEAQ (reference sequence). The CDR3 consists of 14 residues. CDR3 region: CASSLGTNQETQYF. The CDR3 coding sequence is TGTGCTAGCAGCTTAGGGACTAACCAAGAGACCCAGTACTTC.

Only one count was recorded for this clone. The chain has TRBV7-2 and TRBJ2-7; no clear D gene. CDR3 length equals 12 residues. V gave up 0 bases and J gave up 3 bases, with 3 bases separating them. The germline V gene has CDR1 SGHTA and CDR2 FQGNSA. The CDR3 sequence: CASSLALYEQYF. The DNA for the CDR3 is TGTGCCAGCAGCTTAGCCCTCTACGAGCAGTACTTC.

V and J are TRBV12-5 and TRBJ2-2; 11 bases line up with TRBD2. The CDR3 spans 15 residues. Germline CDR1 and CDR2: LGHNT and FRNRAP. Trimming at V came to 6 bases and at J to 4 bases, leaving 4 bases not matched to a gene. The CDR3 DNA sequence: TGTGCTAGTGGCTTAGGGACTAGCGGCACCGGGGAGCTGTTTTTT. Amino acid sequence: CASGLGTSGTGELFF.

This chain uses TRBV5-6 with TRBJ1-5; D may be TRBD1 (5 bases). Germline CDR1 and CDR2: SGHDT and YYEEEE. V gave up 1 base and J gave up 7 bases, with 21 bases separating them. The CDR3 has 17 amino acids. CDR3 residues: CASSLSGYQGRQQPQHF. The CDR3 DNA follows: TGTGCCAGCAGCTTGTCAGGGTACCAGGGTAGGCAGCAGCCCCAGCATTTT.

V is TRBV7-2 and J is TRBJ1-5; D is uncertain. The germline V and J ends were trimmed by 5 bases and 7 bases, with 15 bases remaining between them. This CDR3 is built from 14 residues. CDR1 is SGHTA and CDR2 is FQGNSA in the germline V gene. The CDR3 DNA reads TGTGCCAGCAGCCAAAAAGTACCGGGGCAGCCCCAGCATTTT. Encoded protein: CASSQKVPGQPQHF.

The chain uses TRBV10-2 and TRBJ2-2; TRBD1 aligns across 7 bases. V gave up 7 bases and J gave up 3 bases; unmatched junction bases: 8. Germline V CDR1 and CDR2: WSHSY, SAAADI. The CDR3 spans 15 residues. The CDR3 reads CASNPGTVDTGELFF. CDR3 coding DNA: TGCGCCAGCAACCCCGGGACAGTGGACACCGGGGAGCTGTTTTTT.

The rearrangement uses TRBV5-1 and TRBJ2-1; tentatively, D is TRBD1 (5 bases). Trimming cost V 4 bases and J 12 bases, with 20 bases left between them. The CDR3 is made up of 14 amino acids. Germline lookup yields CDR1 SGHRS and CDR2 YFSETQ. CDR3 in DNA: TGCGCCAGCAGCGTTGGGCCCCAGGGTTCGGTGCAGTTCTTC. Its protein is CASSVGPQGSVQFF.

This chain uses TRBV28 with TRBJ1-5, with 8 bases aligning to TRBD1. Germline V lookup: CDR1 MDHEN, CDR2 SYDVKM. The CDR3 has 15 residues. V was clipped by 5 bases and J by 3 bases; unmatched bases: 6. The CDR3 nucleotides read TGTGCCAGCAGTACAGGGGGAGCAAACAATCAGCCCCAGCATTTT. Protein sequence: CASSTGGANNQPQHF.

V is TRBV7-2 and J is TRBJ2-7, with 12 bases aligning to TRBD1. This CDR3 has 18 amino acids. V gave up 5 bases and J gave up 0 bases; unmatched junction bases: 11. Looked up from germline, CDR1 is SGHTA and CDR2 is FQGNSA. CDR3 sequence: CASSPRDRGLTSSYEQYF. CDR3 nucleotides: TGTGCCAGCAGCCCCCGGGACAGGGGGCTTACGAGCTCCTACGAGCAGTACTTC.

V and J are TRBV21-1 and TRBJ2-5; the DNA was not compared with TRBD1, the D call given in the table. TRBV21-1 is a listed pseudogene. CDR3 length equals 17 residues. The CDR3 protein is CASSKVFQGSRQETQYF. CDR3 nucleotide sequence: TGTGCCAGCAGCAAAGTGTTCCAGGGGAGTCGCCAAGAGACCCAGTACTTC.

J is TRBJ1-5 and V is TRBV7-2, with 7 bases that match TRBD1. This CDR3 spans 14 amino acids. The V segment lost 5 bases and the J segment 4 bases; nucleotides outside the gene matches: 5. Germline values: CDR1 SGHTA, CDR2 FQGNSA. The CDR3 sequence: CASSLRQGNQPQHF. CDR3 nucleotide sequence: TGTGCCAGCAGCCTAAGACAGGGAAATCAGCCCCAGCATTTT.

The chain has TRBV6-5 and TRBJ2-1; 12 positions match TRBD2. Trimming cost V 2 bases and J 8 bases; bases outside gene matches: 4. The CDR3 length is 15 residues. Germline loops: CDR1 MNHEY, CDR2 SVGAGI. In nucleotides, the CDR3 is TGTGCCAGCAGTTACCGGACTAGCGGGAACGATGAGCAGTTCTTC. It codes for CASSYRTSGNDEQFF.

The chain recombines TRBV4-3 with TRBJ2-7; tentatively, D is TRBD2 (7 bases). CDR3 length: 15 residues. Trimming removed 1 base at V and 7 bases at J, with 17 bases between. Per the germline V gene, CDR1 is LGHNA and CDR2 is YSLEER. CDR3 sequence reads: CASSQGRGLNGEQYF. In nucleotides, the CDR3 is TGCGCCAGCAGCCAAGGGCGGGGGCTGAATGGTGAGCAGTACTTC.

The genes are TRBV13 and TRBJ2-3; 14 positions agree with TRBD2. Germline V CDR1 and CDR2: PRHDT, FYEKMQ (reference sequence). Trimming removed 4 bases from V and 6 bases from J; junction bases left unmatched: 9. This CDR3 is built from 17 residues. CDR3 nucleotide sequence: TGTGCCAGCAGCTATGGGACTAGCGGGGGTGCACGGGATACGCAGTATTTT. Amino acid sequence: CASSYGTSGGARDTQYF.

The rearrangement links TRBV5-1 to TRBJ1-2; no firm D call. Germline loops: CDR1 SGHRS, CDR2 YFSETQ. CDR3 length: 15 amino acids. Trimming shortened V by 4 bases and J by 6 bases, and 19 bases separated the two germline ends. Written as DNA, the CDR3 is TGCGCCAGCAGCGAATCGGGTCTTAGAACGGATGGCTACACCTTC. This codes for CASSESGLRTDGYTF.

The chain is built from TRBV28 and TRBJ2-2; D gene unclear. Germline V gene lookup returns CDR1 MDHEN and CDR2 SYDVKM. The V and J ends lost 6 bases and 0 bases respectively, with 14 bases between them. This CDR3 contains 16 residues. CDR3 nucleotides: TGTGCCAGCAGGCCTTTTCAGAAAACGAACACCGGGGAGCTGTTTTTT. It codes for CASRPFQKTNTGELFF. Looking up the rest from reference TRBV28 and TRBJ2-2 gives the full variable domain: DVKVTQSSRYLVKRTGEKVFLECVQDMDHENMFWYRQDPGLGLRLIYFSYDVKMKEKGDIPEGYSVSREKKERFSLILESASTNQTSMYLCASRPFQKTNTGELFFGEGSRLTVL.

The chain has TRBV14 and TRBJ2-1; 8 bases agree with TRBD2. Germline CDR1 reads SGHDN; CDR2 reads FVKESK. The length of the CDR3 is 17 residues. Unmatched junction bases numbered 6, after V lost 1 base and J lost 1 base. The CDR3 spells CASSQVLGLGSYNEQFF. The CDR3 coding sequence is TGTGCCAGCAGCCAAGTCTTGGGACTAGGGTCCTACAATGAGCAGTTCTTC.

The chain combines TRBV7-2 with TRBJ2-1, with 8 bases aligning to TRBD1. CDR1 is SGHTA, CDR2 FQGNSA, per germline. The CDR3 sequence is 16 residues long. V shed 3 bases, J shed 5 bases, and the junction held 9 bases outside the gene matches. The CDR3 sequence: CASSLPTGVGDNEQFF. The CDR3 DNA sequence: TGTGCCAGCAGCTTGCCGACAGGGGTTGGAGACAATGAGCAGTTCTTC.